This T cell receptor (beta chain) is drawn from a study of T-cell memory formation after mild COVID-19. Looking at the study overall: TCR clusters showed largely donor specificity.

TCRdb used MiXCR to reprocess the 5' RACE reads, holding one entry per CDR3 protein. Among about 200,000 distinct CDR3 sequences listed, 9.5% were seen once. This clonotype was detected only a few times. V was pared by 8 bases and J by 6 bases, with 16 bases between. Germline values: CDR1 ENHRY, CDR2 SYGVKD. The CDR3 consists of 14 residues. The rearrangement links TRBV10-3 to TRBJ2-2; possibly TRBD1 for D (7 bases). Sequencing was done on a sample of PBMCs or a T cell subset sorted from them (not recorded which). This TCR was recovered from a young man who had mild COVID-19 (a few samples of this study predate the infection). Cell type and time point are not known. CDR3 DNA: TGTGCCATCGGGGGGACAGAAAGGCCCGGGGAGCTGTTTTTT. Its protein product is CAIGGTERPGELFF.